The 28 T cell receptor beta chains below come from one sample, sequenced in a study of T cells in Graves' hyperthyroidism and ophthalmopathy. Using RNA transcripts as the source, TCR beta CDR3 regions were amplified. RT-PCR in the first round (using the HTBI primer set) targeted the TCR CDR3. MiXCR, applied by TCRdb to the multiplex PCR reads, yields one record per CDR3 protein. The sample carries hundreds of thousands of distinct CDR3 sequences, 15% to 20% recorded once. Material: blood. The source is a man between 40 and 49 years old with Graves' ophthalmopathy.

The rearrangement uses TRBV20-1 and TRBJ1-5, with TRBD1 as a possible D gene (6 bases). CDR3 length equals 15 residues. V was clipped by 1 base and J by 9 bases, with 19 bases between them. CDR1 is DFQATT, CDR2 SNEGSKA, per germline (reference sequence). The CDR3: CSARAPVGGLRPQHF. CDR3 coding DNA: TGCAGTGCTAGAGCCCCGGTGGGGGGCCTTCGGCCCCAGCATTTT.

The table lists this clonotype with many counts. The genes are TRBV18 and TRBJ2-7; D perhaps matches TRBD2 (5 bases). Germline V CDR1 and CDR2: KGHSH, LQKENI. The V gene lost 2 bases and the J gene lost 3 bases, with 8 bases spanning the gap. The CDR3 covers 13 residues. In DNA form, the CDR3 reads TGTGCCAGCTCACCAGGGGAGATCTACGAGCAGTACTTC. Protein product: CASSPGEIYEQYF.

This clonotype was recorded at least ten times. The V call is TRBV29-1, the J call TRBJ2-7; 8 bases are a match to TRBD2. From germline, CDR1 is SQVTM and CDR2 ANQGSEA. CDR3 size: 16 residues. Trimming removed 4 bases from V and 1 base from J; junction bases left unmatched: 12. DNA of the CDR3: TGCAGCGTTGGAAGGCAGCCCGGGACTAGATCCTACGAGCAGTACTTC. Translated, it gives CSVGRQPGTRSYEQYF.

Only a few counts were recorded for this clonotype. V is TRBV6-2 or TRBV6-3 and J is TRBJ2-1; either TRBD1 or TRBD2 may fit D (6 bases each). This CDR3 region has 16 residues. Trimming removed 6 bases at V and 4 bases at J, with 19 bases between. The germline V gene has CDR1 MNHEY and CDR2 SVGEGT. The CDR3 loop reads CASRPQGAGFYNEQFF. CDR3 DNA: TGTGCCAGCAGGCCACAGGGTGCGGGATTTTACAATGAGCAGTTCTTC.

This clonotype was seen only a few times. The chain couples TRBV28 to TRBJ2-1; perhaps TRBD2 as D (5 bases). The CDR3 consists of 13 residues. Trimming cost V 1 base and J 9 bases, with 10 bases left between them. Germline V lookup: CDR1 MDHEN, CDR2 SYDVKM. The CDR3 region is CASSLFRGIEQFF. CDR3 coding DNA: TGTGCCAGCAGTTTATTCCGAGGGATTGAGCAGTTCTTC.

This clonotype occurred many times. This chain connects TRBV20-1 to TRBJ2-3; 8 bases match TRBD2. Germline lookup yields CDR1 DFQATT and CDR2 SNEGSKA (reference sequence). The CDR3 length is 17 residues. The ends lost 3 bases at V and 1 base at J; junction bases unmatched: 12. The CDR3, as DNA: TGCAGTGCTAGTCCACGGGGGGGAGAGGGCGGCACAGATACGCAGTATTTT. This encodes CSASPRGGEGGTDTQYF.

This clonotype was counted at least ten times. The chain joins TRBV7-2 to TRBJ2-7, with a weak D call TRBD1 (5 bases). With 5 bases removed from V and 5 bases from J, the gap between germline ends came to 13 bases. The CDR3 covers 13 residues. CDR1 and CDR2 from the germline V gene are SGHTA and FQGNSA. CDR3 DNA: TGTGCCAGCAGCCGGATCTGGGGCAACGAGCAGTACTTC. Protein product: CASSRIWGNEQYF.

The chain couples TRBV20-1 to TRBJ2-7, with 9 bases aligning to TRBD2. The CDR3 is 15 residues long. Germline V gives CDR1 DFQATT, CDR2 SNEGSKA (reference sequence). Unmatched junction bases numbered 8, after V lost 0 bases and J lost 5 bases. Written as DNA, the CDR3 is TGCAGTGCTAGAGATTGGGCTAGCGGGAAGGACGAGCAGTACTTC. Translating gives CSARDWASGKDEQYF.

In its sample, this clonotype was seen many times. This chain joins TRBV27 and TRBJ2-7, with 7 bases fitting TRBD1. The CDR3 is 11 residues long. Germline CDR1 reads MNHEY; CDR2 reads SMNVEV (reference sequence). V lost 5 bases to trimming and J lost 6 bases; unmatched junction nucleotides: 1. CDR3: CASSAGGEQYF. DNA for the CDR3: TGTGCCAGCAGTGCAGGGGGCGAGCAGTACTTC.

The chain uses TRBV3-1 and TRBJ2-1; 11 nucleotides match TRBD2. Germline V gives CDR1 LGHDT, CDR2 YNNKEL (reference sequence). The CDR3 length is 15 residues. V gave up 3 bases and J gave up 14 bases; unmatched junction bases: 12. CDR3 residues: CASSHTPYTSGGEFF. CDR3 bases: TGTGCCAGCAGCCACACACCATACACTAGCGGGGGCGAGTTCTTC.

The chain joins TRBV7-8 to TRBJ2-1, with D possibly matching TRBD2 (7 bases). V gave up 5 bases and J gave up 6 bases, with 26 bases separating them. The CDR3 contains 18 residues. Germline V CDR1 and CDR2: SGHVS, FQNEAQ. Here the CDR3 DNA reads TGTGCCAGCAGCCCCCTACTAGCGAGGGGGATTTCGGGCAATGAGCAGTTCTTC. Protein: CASSPLLARGISGNEQFF.

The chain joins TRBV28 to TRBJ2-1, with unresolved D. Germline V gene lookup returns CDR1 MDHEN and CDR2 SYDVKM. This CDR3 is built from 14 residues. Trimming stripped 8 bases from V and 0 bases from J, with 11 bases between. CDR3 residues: CASRLTSSYNEQFF. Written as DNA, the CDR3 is TGTGCCAGCCGTCTGACGAGCTCCTACAATGAGCAGTTCTTC.

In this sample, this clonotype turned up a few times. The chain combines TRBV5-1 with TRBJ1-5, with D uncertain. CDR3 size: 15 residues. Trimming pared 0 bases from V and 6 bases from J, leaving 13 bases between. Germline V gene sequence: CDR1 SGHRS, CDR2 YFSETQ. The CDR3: CASSLGLGRSQPQHF. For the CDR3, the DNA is TGCGCCAGCAGCTTGGGGCTGGGGAGATCTCAGCCCCAGCATTTT.

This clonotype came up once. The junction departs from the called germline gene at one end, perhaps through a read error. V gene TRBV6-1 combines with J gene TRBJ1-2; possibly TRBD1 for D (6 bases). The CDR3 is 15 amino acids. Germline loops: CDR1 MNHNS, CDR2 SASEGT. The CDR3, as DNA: TGTGCCATCAGTGTCAACAGGGCAGTAACAGTTGGCTACACCTTC. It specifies CAISVNRAVTVGYTF.

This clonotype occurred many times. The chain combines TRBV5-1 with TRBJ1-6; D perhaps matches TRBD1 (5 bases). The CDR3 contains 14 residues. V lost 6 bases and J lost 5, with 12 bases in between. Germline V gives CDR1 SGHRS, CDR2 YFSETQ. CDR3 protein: CASKQGHDNSPLHF. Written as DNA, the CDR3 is TGCGCCAGCAAGCAGGGCCACGATAATTCACCCCTCCACTTT.

The CDR3 DNA reads TGTGCCAGTACCTCCCTGGGCCTAGCGGGAGGGAATGAGCAGTTCTTC. Residues: CASTSLGLAGGNEQFF. The chain couples TRBV19 to TRBJ2-1, with 12 bases aligning to TRBD2. The CDR3 loop spans 16 amino acids. Unmatched junction bases numbered 11, after V lost 7 bases and J lost 7 bases. The germline V gene has CDR1 LNHDA and CDR2 SQIVND (reference sequence). The whole variable domain, filled in from reference TRBV19 and TRBJ2-1, reads DGGITQSPKYLFRKEGQNVTLSCEQNLNHDAMYWYRQDPGQGLRLIYYSQIVNDFQKGDIAEGYSVSREKKESFPLTVTSAQKNPTAFYLCASTSLGLAGGNEQFFGPGTRLTVL.

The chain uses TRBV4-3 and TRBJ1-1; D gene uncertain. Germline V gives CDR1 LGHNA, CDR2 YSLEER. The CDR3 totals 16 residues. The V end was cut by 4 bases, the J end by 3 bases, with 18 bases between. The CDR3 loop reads CASSPDGTARDTEAFF. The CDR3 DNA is TGCGCCAGCAGCCCCGACGGCACAGCAAGGGACACTGAAGCTTTCTTT.

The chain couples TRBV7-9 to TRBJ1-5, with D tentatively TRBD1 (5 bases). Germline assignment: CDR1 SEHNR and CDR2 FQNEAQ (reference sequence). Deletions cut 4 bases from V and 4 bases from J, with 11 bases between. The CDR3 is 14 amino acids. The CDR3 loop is CASSSWGTNQPQHF. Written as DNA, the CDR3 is TGTGCCAGCAGCTCATGGGGGACGAATCAGCCCCAGCATTTT.

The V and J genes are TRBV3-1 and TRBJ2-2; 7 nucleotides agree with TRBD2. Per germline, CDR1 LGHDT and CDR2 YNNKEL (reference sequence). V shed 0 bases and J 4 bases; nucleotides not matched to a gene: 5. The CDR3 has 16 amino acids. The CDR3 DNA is TGTGCCAGCAGCCAAGATGCTAGCGGAACCACCGGGGAGCTGTTTTTT. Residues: CASSQDASGTTGELFF. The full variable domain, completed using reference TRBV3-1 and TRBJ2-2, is DTAVSQTPKYLVTQMGNDKSIKCEQNLGHDTMYWYKQDSKKFLKIMFSYNNKELIINETVPNRFSPKSPDKAHLNLHINSLELGDSAVYFCASSQDASGTTGELFFGEGSRLTVL.

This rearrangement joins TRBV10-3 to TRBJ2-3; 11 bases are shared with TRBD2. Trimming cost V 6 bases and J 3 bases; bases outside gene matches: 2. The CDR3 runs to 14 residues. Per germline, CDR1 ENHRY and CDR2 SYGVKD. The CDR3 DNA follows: TGTGCCATCAGGACTAGCGGGGTTACAGATACGCAGTATTTT. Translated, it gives CAIRTSGVTDTQYF.

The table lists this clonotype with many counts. CDR3 loop: CASSLIAYEQYF. The CDR3 DNA follows: TGTGCCAGCAGCTTAATTGCCTACGAGCAGTACTTC. The V call is TRBV11-2, the J call TRBJ2-7; D is unclear. The CDR3 totals 12 residues. The V end lost 2 bases, the J end lost 2 bases, and 4 bases lay between the germline ends. Germline V gene sequence: CDR1 SGHAT, CDR2 FQNNGV.

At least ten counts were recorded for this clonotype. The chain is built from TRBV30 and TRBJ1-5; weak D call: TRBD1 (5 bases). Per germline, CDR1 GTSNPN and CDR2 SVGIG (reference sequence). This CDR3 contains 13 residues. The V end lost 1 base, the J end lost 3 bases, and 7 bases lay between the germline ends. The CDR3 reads CAWSGGDNQPQHF. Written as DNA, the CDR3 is TGTGCCTGGAGTGGAGGGGACAATCAGCCCCAGCATTTT.

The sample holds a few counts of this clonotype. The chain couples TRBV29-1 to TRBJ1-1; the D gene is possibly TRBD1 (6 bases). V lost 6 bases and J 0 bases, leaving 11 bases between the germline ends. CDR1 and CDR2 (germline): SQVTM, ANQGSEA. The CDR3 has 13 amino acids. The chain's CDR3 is CSVTGRLNTEAFF. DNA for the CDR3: TGCAGCGTAACAGGGCGTCTGAACACTGAAGCTTTCTTT. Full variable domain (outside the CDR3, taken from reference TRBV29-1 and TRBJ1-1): SAVISQKPSRDICQRGTSLTIQCQVDSQVTMMFWYRQQPGQSLTLIATANQGSEATYESGFVIDKFPISRPNLTFSTLTVSNMSPEDSSIYLCSVTGRLNTEAFFGQGTRLTVV.

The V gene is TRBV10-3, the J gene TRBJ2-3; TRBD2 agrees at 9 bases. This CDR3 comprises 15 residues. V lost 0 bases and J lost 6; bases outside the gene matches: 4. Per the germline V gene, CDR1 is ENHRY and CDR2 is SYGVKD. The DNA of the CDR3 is TGTGCCATCAGTGAGTCGGCGGGGGGGCTGGATACGCAGTATTTT. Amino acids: CAISESAGGLDTQYF.

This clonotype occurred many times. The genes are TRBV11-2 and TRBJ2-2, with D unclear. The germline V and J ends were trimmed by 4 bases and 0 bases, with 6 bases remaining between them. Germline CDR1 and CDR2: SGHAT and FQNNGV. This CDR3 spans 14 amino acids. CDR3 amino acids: CASSSRPNTGELFF. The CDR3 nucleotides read TGTGCCAGCAGCTCCCGCCCGAACACCGGGGAGCTGTTTTTT.

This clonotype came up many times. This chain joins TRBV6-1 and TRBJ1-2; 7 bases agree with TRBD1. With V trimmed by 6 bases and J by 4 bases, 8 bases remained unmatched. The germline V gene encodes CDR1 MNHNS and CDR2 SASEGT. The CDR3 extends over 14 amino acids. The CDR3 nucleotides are TGTGCCAGCAGGTGGACAGGTGGAATCTATGGCTACACCTTC. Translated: CASRWTGGIYGYTF.

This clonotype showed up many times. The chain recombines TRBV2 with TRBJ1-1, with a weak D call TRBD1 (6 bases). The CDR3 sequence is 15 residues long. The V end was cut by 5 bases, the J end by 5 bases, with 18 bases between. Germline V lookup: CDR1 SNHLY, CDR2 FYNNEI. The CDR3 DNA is TGTGCCAGCAGTTACCGGGACACCGCCGGGACTGAAGCTTTCTTT. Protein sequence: CASSYRDTAGTEAFF. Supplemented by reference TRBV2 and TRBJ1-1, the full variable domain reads EPEVTQTPSHQVTQMGQEVILRCVPISNHLYFYWYRQILGQKVEFLVSFYNNEISEKSEIFDDQFSVERPDGSNFTLKIRSTKLEDSAMYFCASSYRDTAGTEAFFGQGTRLTVV.

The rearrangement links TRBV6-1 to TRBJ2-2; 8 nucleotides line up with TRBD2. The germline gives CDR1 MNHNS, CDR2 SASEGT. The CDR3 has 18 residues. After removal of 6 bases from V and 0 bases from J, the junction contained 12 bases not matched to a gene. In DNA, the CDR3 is TGTGCCAGCAGCCAGACTAGCGTCTATTCAGCGAACACCGGGGAGCTGTTTTTT. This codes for CASSQTSVYSANTGELFF.